The present T cell receptor (beta chain) was sequenced within a study of blood T cell repertoires in COVID-19. This CDR3 has 18 residues. Losses at the gene ends were 4 bases for V and 1 base for J; bases not matched to a gene: 11. Germline CDR1 SGHRS, CDR2 YFSETQ. Sequenced by immunoSEQ multiplex PCR; TCRdb stores in-frame clones only, minus some. The sample has some 130,000 clones, roughly 90% seen once. This sequence was found in a man between 60 and 70 years old with COVID-19, enrolled during active disease. Sequenced material: peripheral blood. The rearrangement uses TRBV5-1 and TRBJ1-4; 9 nucleotides match TRBD1. The CDR3 sequence is CASSKTGTGSLTNEKLFF. In nucleotides, the CDR3 is TGCGCCAGCAGCAAAACCGGGACAGGGAGTCTAACTAATGAAAAACTGTTTTTT.